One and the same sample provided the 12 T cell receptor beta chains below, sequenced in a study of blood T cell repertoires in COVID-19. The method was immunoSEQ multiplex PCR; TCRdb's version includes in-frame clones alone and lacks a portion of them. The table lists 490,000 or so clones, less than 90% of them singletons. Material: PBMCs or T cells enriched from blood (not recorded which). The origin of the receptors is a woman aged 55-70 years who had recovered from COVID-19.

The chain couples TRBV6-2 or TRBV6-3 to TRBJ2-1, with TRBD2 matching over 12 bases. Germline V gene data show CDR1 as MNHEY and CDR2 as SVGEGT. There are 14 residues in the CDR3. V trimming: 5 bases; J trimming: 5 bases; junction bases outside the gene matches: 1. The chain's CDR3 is CASSTSGGHNEQFF. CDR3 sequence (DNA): TGTGCCAGCAGTACTAGCGGGGGGCACAATGAGCAGTTCTTC.

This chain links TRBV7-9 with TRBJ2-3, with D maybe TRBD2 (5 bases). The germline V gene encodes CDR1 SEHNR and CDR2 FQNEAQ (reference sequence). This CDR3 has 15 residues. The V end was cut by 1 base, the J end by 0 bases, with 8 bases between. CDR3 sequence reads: CASSLGSGSTDTQYF. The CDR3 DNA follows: TGTGCCAGCAGCTTAGGAAGCGGTAGCACAGATACGCAGTATTTT.

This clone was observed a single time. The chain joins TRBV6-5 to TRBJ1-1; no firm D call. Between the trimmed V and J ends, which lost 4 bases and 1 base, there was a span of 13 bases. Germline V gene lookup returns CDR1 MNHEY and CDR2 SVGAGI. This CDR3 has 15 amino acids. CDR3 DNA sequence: TGTGCCAGCAGTTTCCGGGAGATCGAGAACACTGAAGCTTTCTTT. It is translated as CASSFREIENTEAFF.

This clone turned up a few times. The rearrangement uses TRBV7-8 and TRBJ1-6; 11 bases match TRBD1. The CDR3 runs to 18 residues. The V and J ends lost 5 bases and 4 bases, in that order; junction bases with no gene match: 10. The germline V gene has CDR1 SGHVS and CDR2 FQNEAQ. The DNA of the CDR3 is TGTGCCAGCAGCCAATATGGACAGGGGGCTTCTTATAATTCACCCCTCCACTTT. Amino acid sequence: CASSQYGQGASYNSPLHF.

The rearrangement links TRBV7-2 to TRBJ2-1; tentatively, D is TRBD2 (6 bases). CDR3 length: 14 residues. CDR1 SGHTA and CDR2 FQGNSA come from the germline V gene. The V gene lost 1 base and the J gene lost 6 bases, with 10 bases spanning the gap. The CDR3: CASSLVGGSNEQFF. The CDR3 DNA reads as TGTGCCAGCAGCTTAGTGGGAGGAAGCAATGAGCAGTTCTTC.

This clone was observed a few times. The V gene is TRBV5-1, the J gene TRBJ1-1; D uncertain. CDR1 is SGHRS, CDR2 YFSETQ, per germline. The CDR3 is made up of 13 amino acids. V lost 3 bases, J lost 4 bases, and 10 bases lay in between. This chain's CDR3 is CASSSAEGTEAFF. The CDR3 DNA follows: TGCGCCAGCAGCTCGGCGGAAGGCACTGAAGCTTTCTTT. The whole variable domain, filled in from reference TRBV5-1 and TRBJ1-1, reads KAGVTQTPRYLIKTRGQQVTLSCSPISGHRSVSWYQQTPGQGLQFLFEYFSETQRNKGNFPGRFSGRQFSNSRSEMNVSTLELGDSALYLCASSSAEGTEAFFGQGTRLTVV.

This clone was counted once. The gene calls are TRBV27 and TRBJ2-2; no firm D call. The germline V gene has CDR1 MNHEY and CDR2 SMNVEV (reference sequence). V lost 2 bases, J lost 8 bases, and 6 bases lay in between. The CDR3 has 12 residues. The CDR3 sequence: CASSLPRGELFF. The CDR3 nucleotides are TGTGCCAGCAGTTTACCCAGGGGGGAGCTGTTTTTT.

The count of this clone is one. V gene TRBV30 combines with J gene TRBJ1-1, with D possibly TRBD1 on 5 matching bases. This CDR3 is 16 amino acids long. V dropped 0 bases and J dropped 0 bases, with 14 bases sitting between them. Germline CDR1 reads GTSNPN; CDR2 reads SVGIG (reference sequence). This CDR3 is CAWSVTRGTLNTEAFF. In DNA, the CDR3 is TGTGCCTGGAGTGTAACCCGCGGGACCCTGAACACTGAAGCTTTCTTT. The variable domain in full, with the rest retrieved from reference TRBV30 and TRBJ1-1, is SQTIHQWPATLVQPVGSPLSLECTVEGTSNPNLYWYRQAAGRGLQLLFYSVGIGQISSEVPQNLSASRPQDRQFILSSKKLLLSDSGFYLCAWSVTRGTLNTEAFFGQGTRLTVV.

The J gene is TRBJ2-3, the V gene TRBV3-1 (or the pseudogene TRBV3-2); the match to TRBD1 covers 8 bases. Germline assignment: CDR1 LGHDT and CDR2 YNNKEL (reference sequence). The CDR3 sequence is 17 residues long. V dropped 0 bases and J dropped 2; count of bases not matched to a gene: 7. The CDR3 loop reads CASSQDLLTGATDTQYF. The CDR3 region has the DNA TGTGCCAGCAGCCAAGATCTTTTGACAGGGGCCACAGATACGCAGTATTTT.

CDR3: CASSLFSRATNTGELFF. The CDR3 nucleotides are TGCGCCAGCAGCTTGTTTAGCAGGGCTACGAACACCGGGGAGCTGTTTTTT. This chain connects TRBV5-1 to TRBJ2-2; TRBD1 is a possible D gene (5 bases). This CDR3 has 17 residues. The V end lost 1 base, the J end lost 0 bases, and 13 bases lay between the germline ends. The V gene's germline CDR1 is SGHRS and CDR2 YFSETQ.

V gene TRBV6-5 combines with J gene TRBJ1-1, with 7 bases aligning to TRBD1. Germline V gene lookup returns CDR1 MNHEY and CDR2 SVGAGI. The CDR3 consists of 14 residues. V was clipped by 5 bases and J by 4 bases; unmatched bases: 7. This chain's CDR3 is CASSQGVGSTEAFF. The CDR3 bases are TGTGCCAGCAGTCAGGGGGTGGGGAGCACTGAAGCTTTCTTT.

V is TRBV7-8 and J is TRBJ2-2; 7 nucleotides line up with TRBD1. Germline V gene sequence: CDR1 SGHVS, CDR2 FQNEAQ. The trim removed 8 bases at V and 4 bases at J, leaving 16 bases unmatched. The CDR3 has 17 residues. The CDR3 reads CASLALSTGYITGELFF. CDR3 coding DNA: TGTGCCAGCCTGGCTTTGTCGACAGGGTATATCACCGGGGAGCTGTTTTTT.